Below, one T cell receptor (beta chain) is given with its context. Its antigen is currently unknown. The entry originates in a study of T cells in narcolepsy. Study summary: Enrolled donors included narcolepsy type 1 or type 2 patients and healthy controls.

Using immunoSEQ multiplex PCR, the repertoire was profiled, and TCRdb retains in-frame clones only, with some absent. The table has fewer than 35,000 clones, approximately 82% seen once; the top ten hold about 0.84%. General study points: Comparing one patient's CSF and blood CD4+ clonotypes highlighted HCRT- and TRIB2-specific autoreactive clonotypes. Reportedly, autoreactive clonotypes were serially detected in patients' blood but not controls'.

The CDR3 contains 12 residues. Deletions cut 6 bases from V and 0 bases from J, with 3 bases between. Germline lookup yields CDR1 MNHNS and CDR2 SASEGT. This sequence originates from a human donor with narcolepsy. Sequences were obtained from CD45RA- memory CD4+ T cells from PBMCs. The V and J genes are TRBV6-1 and TRBJ1-5; D is unresolved. CDR3 amino acids: CASRDSNQPQHF. The CDR3 coding sequence is TGTGCCAGCAGGGATAGCAATCAGCCCCAGCATTTT.